The sequence of this TCR beta chain was determined in a study of cytomegalovirus exposure and HLA in healthy donors. Study-level results: The productive fraction for most TCR beta V segments was about 90% or about 30% in an earlier analysis. Other equally common chains were less clonally expanded than HLA-associated TCR beta chains, a later analysis showed.

In the case of this clone: The target antigen is unknown.

It was with 60 Vbeta and 13 Jbeta primers that the PCR ran. Sequenced by immunoSEQ multiplex PCR; TCRdb stores in-frame clones only, minus some. The profile shows roughly 190,000 clones, around 74% of them singletons. Germline V gives CDR1 ENHRY, CDR2 SYGVKD. V was trimmed by 3 bases and J by 7 bases, leaving 12 bases between them. This CDR3 has 13 amino acids. The sequence was collected from a female donor in good health and CMV-seronegative. The chain recombines TRBV10-3 with TRBJ2-5; D might be TRBD2 (6 bases). Input material: PBMCs. The chain's CDR3 is CAISDRGMATQYF. In DNA, the CDR3 is TGTGCCATCAGTGATCGGGGGATGGCGACCCAGTACTTC.